These 6 T cell receptor beta chains share one sample of origin, sequenced in a study of metastatic and nonmetastatic thyroid tumors. TCRdb reanalyzed the PCR reads via MiXCR. The sample has 40,000 to 45,000 clones, about 16% seen once. Every patient underwent thyroid surgery untreated. The specimen sequenced was blood. The receptors were gathered from a female donor with papillary thyroid cancer or a benign thyroid nodule (not recorded which). Some clones in this sample may be carry-over from other donors' samples.

The J gene is TRBJ1-1, the V gene TRBV11-2; no definite D call. The germline V gene encodes CDR1 SGHAT and CDR2 FQNNGV. The CDR3 is made up of 12 amino acids. Trimming left V 3 bases short and J 3 bases short, with 5 bases between. Here the CDR3 DNA reads TGTGCCAGCAGCTTTATGTACACTGAAGCTTTCTTT. It specifies CASSFMYTEAFF.

This clone qualifies as medium-sized. The rearrangement uses TRBV11-2 and TRBJ1-1, with TRBD1 identical over 7 bases. Germline V lookup: CDR1 SGHAT, CDR2 FQNNGV. This CDR3 is built from 15 residues. V lost 4 bases and J lost 1; bases outside the gene matches: 6. The CDR3 loop reads CASSSTTGANTEAFF. The CDR3 bases are TGTGCCAGCAGCTCCACCACAGGGGCGAACACTGAAGCTTTCTTT.

This rearrangement joins TRBV11-2 to TRBJ2-2; the D gene is possibly TRBD2 (6 bases). The CDR3 covers 15 residues. V lost 3 bases and J lost 0, with 8 bases in between. Germline-derived CDR1 and CDR2 are SGHAT and FQNNGV. The CDR3 DNA sequence: TGTGCCAGCAGCTTGGGCGGGGCGAACACCGGGGAGCTGTTTTTT. It encodes CASSLGGANTGELFF.

The chain employs TRBV6-1 and TRBJ1-2, with TRBD1 matching over 7 bases. The CDR3 loop spans 15 amino acids. Trimming removed 5 bases from V and 7 bases from J; junction bases left unmatched: 13. Germline V CDR1 and CDR2: MNHNS, SASEGT. This CDR3 reads CASSPGPGQVGGYTF. The CDR3 DNA follows: TGTGCCAGCAGTCCCGGCCCTGGACAGGTTGGTGGCTACACCTTC.

This clone appeared many times. This chain connects TRBV4-2 to TRBJ2-7; 14 nucleotides agree with TRBD2. The germline CDR1 and CDR2 sequences are LGHNA and YNFKEQ. The CDR3 is 16 amino acids. The junction had 4 bases not matched to a gene; V was cut back by 1 base and J by 5 bases. In DNA, the CDR3 is TGTGCCAGCAGCCAAGGGACTAGCGGGAGGAATGACGAGCAGTACTTC. Translating gives CASSQGTSGRNDEQYF.

This clone was counted many times. The chain combines TRBV20-1 with TRBJ1-1, with D possibly matching TRBD1 (6 bases). This CDR3 is built from 13 residues. Germline loops: CDR1 DFQATT, CDR2 SNEGSKA (reference sequence). As DNA, the CDR3 is TGCAGAATGGGGCTCGCGGGGGCTGGGTTGGCTTTCTTT. Its translation: CRMGLAGAGLAFF.